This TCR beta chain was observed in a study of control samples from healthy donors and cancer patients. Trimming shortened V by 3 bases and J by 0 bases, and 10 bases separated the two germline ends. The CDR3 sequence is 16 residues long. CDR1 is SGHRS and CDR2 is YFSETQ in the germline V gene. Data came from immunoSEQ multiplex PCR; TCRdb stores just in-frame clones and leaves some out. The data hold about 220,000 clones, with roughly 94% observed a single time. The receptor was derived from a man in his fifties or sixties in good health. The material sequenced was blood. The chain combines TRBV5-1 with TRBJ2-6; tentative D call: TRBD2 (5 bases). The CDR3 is CASSSGVTSGANVLTF. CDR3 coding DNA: TGCGCCAGCAGCTCCGGGGTTACCTCTGGGGCCAACGTCCTGACTTTC.